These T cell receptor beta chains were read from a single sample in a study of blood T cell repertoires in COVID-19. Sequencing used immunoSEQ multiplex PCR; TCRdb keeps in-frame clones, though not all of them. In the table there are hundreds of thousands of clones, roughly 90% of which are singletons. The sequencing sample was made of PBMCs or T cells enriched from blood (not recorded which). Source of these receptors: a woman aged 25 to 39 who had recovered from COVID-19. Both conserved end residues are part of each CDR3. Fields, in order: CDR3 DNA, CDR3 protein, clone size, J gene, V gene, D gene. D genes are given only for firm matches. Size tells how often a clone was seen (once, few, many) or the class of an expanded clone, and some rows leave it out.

cdr3_nt: TGCAGCGTTGAAGCGTCTCAGGGCAGCTCCTACAATGAGCAGTTCTTC
cdr3_aa: CSVEASQGSSYNEQFF
clone_size: NA
j_call: TRBJ2-1
v_call: TRBV29-1
d_call: NA

cdr3_nt: TGTGCCAGCAGCTTACTAGCGGGGGCCACAGATACGCAGTATTTT
cdr3_aa: CASSLLAGATDTQYF
clone_size: NA
j_call: TRBJ2-3
v_call: TRBV11-2
d_call: TRBD2

cdr3_nt: TGTGCCAGCAGCCAAAGGGGCCGGGGACAATCGGAGACCCAGTACTTC
cdr3_aa: CASSQRGRGQSETQYF
clone_size: NA
j_call: TRBJ2-5
v_call: TRBV3-1/TRBV3-2
d_call: NA

cdr3_nt: TGTGCCAGCAGTAGGGACAGGGCATACGAGCAGTACTTC
cdr3_aa: CASSRDRAYEQYF
clone_size: few
j_call: TRBJ2-7
v_call: TRBV6-6
d_call: TRBD1

cdr3_nt: TGTGCCAGCACCCGAGGGGGATTGGACACTGAAGCTTTCTTT
cdr3_aa: CASTRGGLDTEAFF
clone_size: NA
j_call: TRBJ1-1
v_call: TRBV28
d_call: NA

cdr3_nt: TGTGCCAGCAGCTCCGGGACAGGGGGTTATCAGCCCCAGCATTTT
cdr3_aa: CASSSGTGGYQPQHF
clone_size: NA
j_call: TRBJ1-5
v_call: TRBV7-9
d_call: TRBD1

cdr3_nt: TGCGCCAGCAGCCCCTACTCTAGCTCTAGCACAGATACGCAGTATTTT
cdr3_aa: CASSPYSSSSTDTQYF
clone_size: NA
j_call: TRBJ2-3
v_call: TRBV5-1
d_call: NA

cdr3_nt: TGCAGCGTCCTCGGTGACAGGGGAACTAACTATGGCTACACCTTC
cdr3_aa: CSVLGDRGTNYGYTF
clone_size: once
j_call: TRBJ1-2
v_call: TRBV29-1
d_call: TRBD1

cdr3_nt: TGTGCCAGCAGTGAAGGGAGAGCCTACGAGCAGTACTTC
cdr3_aa: CASSEGRAYEQYF
clone_size: many
j_call: TRBJ2-7
v_call: TRBV2
d_call: NA

cdr3_nt: TGTGCCAGCAGCCACAGGGGAGAGACCCAGTACTTC
cdr3_aa: CASSHRGETQYF
clone_size: NA
j_call: TRBJ2-5
v_call: TRBV7-9
d_call: TRBD1

cdr3_nt: TGTGCCAGCACCCGGGACAGGGTCACAGATACGCAGTATTTT
cdr3_aa: CASTRDRVTDTQYF
clone_size: few
j_call: TRBJ2-3
v_call: TRBV6-5
d_call: TRBD1

cdr3_nt: TGTGCCAGCAGCCAATGGGGGGGCACGGATAATTCACCCCTCCACTTT
cdr3_aa: CASSQWGGTDNSPLHF
clone_size: NA
j_call: TRBJ1-6
v_call: TRBV27
d_call: NA

cdr3_nt: TGTGCCAGCAGCTCCCGGACAGTAGAAGGCTACACCTTC
cdr3_aa: CASSSRTVEGYTF
clone_size: NA
j_call: TRBJ1-2
v_call: TRBV11-2
d_call: NA

cdr3_nt: TGCGCCAGCAGCATCGTTGACAGCTATCTCACAGATACGCAGTATTTT
cdr3_aa: CASSIVDSYLTDTQYF
clone_size: NA
j_call: TRBJ2-3
v_call: TRBV5-1
d_call: NA

cdr3_nt: TGTGCCAGCATCGACGACAGGGGACAAAATGGCAATCAGCCCCAGCATTTT
cdr3_aa: CASIDDRGQNGNQPQHF
clone_size: NA
j_call: TRBJ1-5
v_call: TRBV7-7
d_call: TRBD1

cdr3_nt: TGCGCCAGCAGCTACGGACAGGGGGCGCAAGGCTACACCTTC
cdr3_aa: CASSYGQGAQGYTF
clone_size: NA
j_call: TRBJ1-2
v_call: TRBV5-1
d_call: TRBD1

cdr3_nt: TGTGCCAGCAGTCGGGACAGGGGGAACCACGGGCAGTACTTC
cdr3_aa: CASSRDRGNHGQYF
clone_size: NA
j_call: TRBJ2-7
v_call: TRBV3-1/TRBV3-2
d_call: TRBD1

cdr3_nt: TGTGCCAGCAGTTTACGCAGGGAGGGCGGTGGAAGTGAAGCTTTCTTT
cdr3_aa: CASSLRREGGGSEAFF
clone_size: NA
j_call: TRBJ1-1
v_call: TRBV27
d_call: NA

cdr3_nt: TGCAGCGTTGAATCAGTCCGCTATGGCTACACCTTC
cdr3_aa: CSVESVRYGYTF
clone_size: NA
j_call: TRBJ1-2
v_call: TRBV29-1
d_call: NA

cdr3_nt: TGTGCCAGCAGCCAAGATCGGAGGAGCACTGAAGCTTTCTTT
cdr3_aa: CASSQDRRSTEAFF
clone_size: few
j_call: TRBJ1-1
v_call: TRBV3-1/TRBV3-2
d_call: NA

cdr3_nt: TGTGCCGGGGATATCCAGGGACAGGGGGCGCCGAATGAGCAGTTCTTC
cdr3_aa: CAGDIQGQGAPNEQFF
clone_size: NA
j_call: TRBJ2-1
v_call: TRBV2
d_call: TRBD1

cdr3_nt: TGTGCCAGCAGCTTAGAGACAGTGGGGGAGCAGTACTTC
cdr3_aa: CASSLETVGEQYF
clone_size: NA
j_call: TRBJ2-7
v_call: TRBV7-8
d_call: NA

cdr3_nt: TGTGCCAGCTCACCACTGGGGCCAACTAATGAAAAACTGTTTTTT
cdr3_aa: CASSPLGPTNEKLFF
clone_size: once
j_call: TRBJ1-4
v_call: TRBV18
d_call: NA

cdr3_nt: TGTGCCAGTAGTCGGGGGGGATACTATAATTCACCCCTCCACTTT
cdr3_aa: CASSRGGYYNSPLHF
clone_size: once
j_call: TRBJ1-6
v_call: TRBV19
d_call: NA

cdr3_nt: TGTGCCAGCAGCGCAGAGGGACGGGGGAGTGATCAGCCCCAGCATTTT
cdr3_aa: CASSAEGRGSDQPQHF
clone_size: NA
j_call: TRBJ1-5
v_call: TRBV7-9
d_call: NA

cdr3_nt: TGTGCCAGCAGCTTGGTCGTAGGAGGGGACCTCGGCAAGACTGAAGCTTTCTTT
cdr3_aa: CASSLVVGGDLGKTEAFF
clone_size: NA
j_call: TRBJ1-1
v_call: TRBV5-8
d_call: NA

cdr3_nt: TGCGCCAGCAGCCCGGGACAGGGGCCTACTAACTATGGCTACACCTTC
cdr3_aa: CASSPGQGPTNYGYTF
clone_size: NA
j_call: TRBJ1-2
v_call: TRBV4-3
d_call: TRBD1

cdr3_nt: TGTGCCAGCAGTTATACCACAGGGAATGAGCAGTTCTTC
cdr3_aa: CASSYTTGNEQFF
clone_size: NA
j_call: TRBJ2-1
v_call: TRBV6-5
d_call: NA

cdr3_nt: TGTGCCAGCAGCTCCGGACAGACCTCTAATTCACCCCTCCACTTT
cdr3_aa: CASSSGQTSNSPLHF
clone_size: NA
j_call: TRBJ1-6
v_call: TRBV5-5
d_call: NA

cdr3_nt: TGCGCCAGCAGCTTGAATTCCAGGGGGGTCCAAGAGACCCAGTACTTC
cdr3_aa: CASSLNSRGVQETQYF
clone_size: NA
j_call: TRBJ2-5
v_call: TRBV5-1
d_call: NA

cdr3_nt: TGTGCCAGCCTATCGGCGCGGAGCGGGGGGGCGGATACGCAGTATTTT
cdr3_aa: CASLSARSGGADTQYF
clone_size: NA
j_call: TRBJ2-3
v_call: TRBV2
d_call: TRBD2

cdr3_nt: TGTGCCACCAGCAGCAGGACAGGGGGCTCCTACAATGAGCAGTTCTTC
cdr3_aa: CATSSRTGGSYNEQFF
clone_size: NA
j_call: TRBJ2-1
v_call: TRBV15
d_call: TRBD1

cdr3_nt: TGTGCCAGCAGTTACTCGTTTCATGTGAGACAGGGGTCTTCACCCCTCCACTTT
cdr3_aa: CASSYSFHVRQGSSPLHF
clone_size: NA
j_call: TRBJ1-6
v_call: TRBV6-2/TRBV6-3
d_call: TRBD1

cdr3_nt: TGTGCCAGCAAACTAGCGGGGGGCACAGATACGCAGTATTTT
cdr3_aa: CASKLAGGTDTQYF
clone_size: NA
j_call: TRBJ2-3
v_call: TRBV28
d_call: TRBD2

cdr3_nt: TGTGCCAGCAGCTTGGTGGCAGGTATGAACACTGAAGCTTTCTTT
cdr3_aa: CASSLVAGMNTEAFF
clone_size: NA
j_call: TRBJ1-1
v_call: TRBV5-8
d_call: NA

cdr3_nt: TGTGCCAGCAGCCTTAGCCGGGACAGGGGTGTCTACGAGCAGTACTTC
cdr3_aa: CASSLSRDRGVYEQYF
clone_size: few
j_call: TRBJ2-7
v_call: TRBV7-9
d_call: TRBD1

cdr3_nt: TGTGCCTGGAATTTGGGACAGGACGAGCAGTACTTC
cdr3_aa: CAWNLGQDEQYF
clone_size: NA
j_call: TRBJ2-7
v_call: TRBV30
d_call: TRBD1

cdr3_nt: TGTGCCAGCAGCCCTCGGGCCGGGGTTAACTACAATGAGCAGTTCTTC
cdr3_aa: CASSPRAGVNYNEQFF
clone_size: NA
j_call: TRBJ2-1
v_call: TRBV5-4
d_call: NA

cdr3_nt: TGTGCCAGCAGCCGCCTAACAGGCAACTATGGCTACACCTTC
cdr3_aa: CASSRLTGNYGYTF
clone_size: NA
j_call: TRBJ1-2
v_call: TRBV7-2
d_call: NA

cdr3_nt: TGTGCCAGCAGCTTAGACGGGAGGGCTGAAGCTTTCTTT
cdr3_aa: CASSLDGRAEAFF
clone_size: NA
j_call: TRBJ1-1
v_call: TRBV11-2
d_call: NA

cdr3_nt: TGTGCCAGCAGCTTAGAGGGGGAACCAACAGATACGCAGTATTTT
cdr3_aa: CASSLEGEPTDTQYF
clone_size: NA
j_call: TRBJ2-3
v_call: TRBV7-2
d_call: NA

cdr3_nt: TGTGCCATCAGTCCCGGGACTGGGGGTTCACCCCTCCACTTT
cdr3_aa: CAISPGTGGSPLHF
clone_size: NA
j_call: TRBJ1-6
v_call: TRBV10-3
d_call: NA

cdr3_nt: TGCGCCAGCAGCCCGGACCGACAGGAGATGGGTGGCTACACCTTC
cdr3_aa: CASSPDRQEMGGYTF
clone_size: NA
j_call: TRBJ1-2
v_call: TRBV5-1
d_call: NA

cdr3_nt: TGTGCCAGCAGAGCCGGGACAGGGGGTCAGGAGACCCAGTACTTC
cdr3_aa: CASRAGTGGQETQYF
clone_size: NA
j_call: TRBJ2-5
v_call: TRBV28
d_call: TRBD1

cdr3_nt: TGTGCCAGCAGCTTATTTATCTTGGCGGCGGGGGACACAGATACGCAGTATTTT
cdr3_aa: CASSLFILAAGDTDTQYF
clone_size: NA
j_call: TRBJ2-3
v_call: TRBV13
d_call: TRBD2

cdr3_nt: TGTGCCAGCAGTTTTCACAGGGCCCCTTTTGAAGCTTTCTTT
cdr3_aa: CASSFHRAPFEAFF
clone_size: once
j_call: TRBJ1-1
v_call: TRBV27
d_call: NA

cdr3_nt: TGTGCCAGCAGCTTAGTGGGGGGGTTGGGGGATACGCAGTATTTT
cdr3_aa: CASSLVGGLGDTQYF
clone_size: few
j_call: TRBJ2-3
v_call: TRBV7-8
d_call: TRBD2

cdr3_nt: TGTGCCAGCAGTTCCCTGCGGGGAGACTACACCTTC
cdr3_aa: CASSSLRGDYTF
clone_size: NA
j_call: TRBJ1-2
v_call: TRBV2
d_call: NA

cdr3_nt: TGTGCCAGCAGCCCTCGACTTGGTGGCGACACAGATACGCAGTATTTT
cdr3_aa: CASSPRLGGDTDTQYF
clone_size: once
j_call: TRBJ2-3
v_call: TRBV7-9
d_call: NA

cdr3_nt: TGTGCCAGCAGCCAAGATAGGAAGCGGGGGCAAGAGACCCAGTACTTC
cdr3_aa: CASSQDRKRGQETQYF
clone_size: few
j_call: TRBJ2-5
v_call: TRBV3-1/TRBV3-2
d_call: TRBD2

cdr3_nt: TGTGCCAGCAGTGCAGGGCTGGGAGAGACCCAGTACTTC
cdr3_aa: CASSAGLGETQYF
clone_size: NA
j_call: TRBJ2-5
v_call: TRBV2
d_call: NA

cdr3_nt: TGTGCCAGCAGCTCCGGGACAGGGGTTGGCGAGCAGTACTTC
cdr3_aa: CASSSGTGVGEQYF
clone_size: NA
j_call: TRBJ2-7
v_call: TRBV11-2
d_call: TRBD1

cdr3_nt: TGTGCCAGCAGTTTAAGTTCCCAGGGTTTATACGAGCAGTACTTC
cdr3_aa: CASSLSSQGLYEQYF
clone_size: NA
j_call: TRBJ2-7
v_call: TRBV28
d_call: NA

cdr3_nt: TGTGCCAGCACGGGGGGCGGATATGGCTACACCTTC
cdr3_aa: CASTGGGYGYTF
clone_size: few
j_call: TRBJ1-2
v_call: TRBV12-3/TRBV12-4
d_call: NA

cdr3_nt: TGTGCCATCAGTGACCTCGACAGGGGGCCAGATCGTTCCGGGGAGCTGTTTTTT
cdr3_aa: CAISDLDRGPDRSGELFF
clone_size: NA
j_call: TRBJ2-2
v_call: TRBV10-3
d_call: TRBD1

cdr3_nt: TGCAGCGTTATCGGGACAGCAACTAATGAAAAACTGTTTTTT
cdr3_aa: CSVIGTATNEKLFF
clone_size: NA
j_call: TRBJ1-4
v_call: TRBV29-1
d_call: TRBD1

cdr3_nt: TGTGCCAGTAGACCCCTCCAGGGGGCGGTAGATACGCAGTATTTT
cdr3_aa: CASRPLQGAVDTQYF
clone_size: NA
j_call: TRBJ2-3
v_call: TRBV19
d_call: TRBD1